The 29 T cell receptor beta chains below come from one sample, sequenced in a study of CXCR3-negative and CXCR3-positive naive CD8 T cells. The method, 5' RACE with UMI labels, was used to prepare the TRB cDNA libraries. Reanalyzing the 5' RACE reads, TCRdb keeps one entry per CDR3 protein, without DNA. This table holds 46,000 or so distinct CDR3 sequences. Sequenced material: naive CXCR3- CD8+ T cells from blood. The subset is: CD45RO-CCR7+CD27+CD95- naive CD8+ T cells lacking CXCR3 (TNR3-). These receptors were taken from a human donor in good health. Some clones in this sample may be carry-over from other donors' samples.

The gene calls are TRBV7-9 and TRBJ2-1. The CDR3 is made up of 15 amino acids. Per germline, CDR1 SEHNR and CDR2 FQNEAQ (reference sequence). The CDR3 reads CASSFPLAANNEQFF.

The chain recombines TRBV29-1 with TRBJ2-3; as DNA is missing, the TRBD1 call by TCRdb cannot be tested. The CDR3 has 12 residues. The germline gives CDR1 SQVTM, CDR2 ANQGSEA. CDR3 loop: CSVSGTADTQYF.

The chain has TRBV29-1 and TRBJ2-2; TCRdb returns TRBD2, unconfirmable since there is no DNA. This CDR3 comprises 14 residues. Germline V gives CDR1 SQVTM, CDR2 ANQGSEA. The CDR3 loop is CSVEAGVGTGELFF.

The chain links TRBV7-8 to TRBJ2-7; the TCRdb D gene call, TRBD1, has no DNA to confirm it. The germline V gene encodes CDR1 SGHVS and CDR2 FQNEAQ. CDR3 length equals 13 residues. Here the CDR3 reads CASSSGQGGEQYF.

V usage is TRBV27 and J usage is TRBJ2-2; TCRdb gives TRBD1 as the D gene, but with no DNA this cannot be confirmed. The CDR3 has 14 amino acids. Germline CDR1 reads MNHEY; CDR2 reads SMNVEV (reference sequence). The CDR3 protein is CASSFAGLNRELFF.

This chain connects TRBV24-1 to TRBJ2-1. CDR3 length: 12 residues. Germline CDR1 KGHDR, CDR2 SFDVKD. The CDR3: CATSDLPNEQFF.

The V gene is TRBV29-1, the J gene TRBJ2-3; lacking DNA, the TRBD2 call made by TCRdb goes unchecked. The CDR3 runs to 15 residues. Per the germline V gene, CDR1 is SQVTM and CDR2 is ANQGSEA. CDR3 residues: CSVEGGRPITDTQYF.

The CDR3 loop reads CASSYSYRGSYEQYF. The V and J genes are TRBV6-5 and TRBJ2-7. Germline V CDR1 and CDR2: MNHEY, SVGAGI. The CDR3 sequence is 15 residues long.

The gene calls are TRBV7-8 and TRBJ2-7; checking the TCRdb D call of TRBD1 is not possible without DNA. This CDR3 region has 15 residues. Germline V gene sequence: CDR1 SGHVS, CDR2 FQNEAQ. Here the CDR3 reads CASSSAGTGAYEQYF.

This chain links TRBV7-2 with TRBJ2-7; lacking DNA, the TRBD2 call made by TCRdb goes unchecked. The germline V gene encodes CDR1 SGHTA and CDR2 FQGNSA. The CDR3 has 13 residues. The CDR3: CASSFSLTYEQYF. The full variable domain, rest sourced from reference TRBV7-2 and TRBJ2-7, is GAGVSQSPSNKVTEKGKDVELRCDPISGHTALYWYRQSLGQGLEFLIYFQGNSAPDKSGLPSDRFSAERTGGSVSTLTIQRTQQEDSAVYLCASSFSLTYEQYFGPGTRLTVT.

The rearrangement uses TRBV10-3 and TRBJ1-1; TCRdb designates TRBD1, a call that cannot be tested without DNA. The CDR3 is made up of 15 amino acids. In germline, CDR1 is ENHRY, CDR2 SYGVKD. CDR3 protein: CAISDWGGLNTEAFF.

J is TRBJ2-5 and V is TRBV25-1; TCRdb reports TRBD2, a call that lacks DNA to check it against. This CDR3 contains 16 residues. CDR1 is MGHDK, CDR2 SYGVNS, per germline. The chain's CDR3 is CASSEGSSLRKETQYF.

This chain links TRBV20-1 with TRBJ2-7; checking the TCRdb D call of TRBD1 is not possible without DNA. Looked up from germline, CDR1 is DFQATT and CDR2 is SNEGSKA (reference sequence). The CDR3 is 15 residues long. The CDR3 is CSARGAELSSYEQYF.

The rearrangement joins TRBV15 to TRBJ2-7; TCRdb reports TRBD2, a call that lacks DNA to check it against. The CDR3 is 13 amino acids. Germline values: CDR1 LNHNV, CDR2 YYDKDF (reference sequence). CDR3 loop: CATSQRGSYEQYF.

The chain links TRBV27 to TRBJ2-3; TCRdb's D call of TRBD1 is untestable without DNA. This CDR3 is 18 amino acids long. Germline V gene sequence: CDR1 MNHEY, CDR2 SMNVEV (reference sequence). CDR3: CASSLSYLGTGGTDTQYF.

The chain has TRBV11-2 and TRBJ2-1; TCRdb designates TRBD1, a call that cannot be tested without DNA. This CDR3 is built from 15 residues. Germline V gives CDR1 SGHAT, CDR2 FQNNGV. The chain's CDR3 is CASSLRGVGYNEQFF.

This chain connects TRBV6-5 to TRBJ2-5; TCRdb indicates TRBD1, and absent DNA this call remains unverified. The CDR3 runs to 14 residues. The V gene's germline CDR1 is MNHEY and CDR2 SVGAGI. Here the CDR3 reads CASGTLSAQETQYF.

The chain combines TRBV12-3 or TRBV12-4 with TRBJ2-5; the D gene TCRdb calls, TRBD1, cannot be checked with no DNA. The CDR3 consists of 15 residues. This CDR3 is CASSLWSGMKETQYF.

The chain has TRBV12-3 or TRBV12-4 and TRBJ2-1; the D gene TCRdb calls, TRBD1, cannot be checked with no DNA. This CDR3 is 17 amino acids long. The CDR3 loop is CASSLVGGAGLGNEQFF.

The V gene is TRBV28, the J gene TRBJ2-7; there is no DNA to check the TCRdb D call of TRBD1. The germline CDR1 and CDR2 sequences are MDHEN and SYDVKM. The CDR3 has 15 residues. CDR3: CASTSIRQGGGEQYF.

The gene calls are TRBV23-1 and TRBJ2-5; TCRdb's D gene call, TRBD1, goes unchecked for lack of DNA. Being an ORF, TRBV23-1 has a function that is uncertain. CDR3 size: 15 residues. CDR3 region: CASSQLRTPEETQYF.

The chain couples TRBV5-1 to TRBJ2-7. The CDR3 is made up of 17 amino acids. Germline-derived CDR1 and CDR2 are SGHRS and YFSETQ. The CDR3 loop is CASSLVGSTENSYEQYF.

This sequence joins TRBV6-2 or TRBV6-3 and TRBJ2-5; lacking DNA, the TRBD1 call made by TCRdb goes unchecked. CDR1 is MNHEY, CDR2 SVGEGT, per germline. CDR3 length equals 18 residues. This chain's CDR3 is CASSYPSGRGAIQETQYF.

CDR3 loop: CATTQGDRGHYGYTF. V usage is TRBV25-1 and J usage is TRBJ1-2; TCRdb's assignment of TRBD1 cannot be checked, as there is no DNA. This CDR3 spans 15 amino acids. Germline CDR1 is MGHDK and CDR2 is SYGVNS.

The rearrangement joins TRBV28 to TRBJ2-3. The CDR3 contains 14 residues. Germline CDR1 MDHEN, CDR2 SYDVKM. CDR3 loop: CASSFSLFADTQYF.

The chain has TRBV7-2 and TRBJ2-2; there is no DNA to check the TCRdb D call of TRBD2. The CDR3 runs to 15 residues. From germline, CDR1 is SGHTA and CDR2 FQGNSA. CDR3 residues: CASSPPVGPTGELFF.

This chain connects TRBV20-1 to TRBJ2-7; TCRdb's assignment of TRBD1 cannot be checked, as there is no DNA. Germline V gene lookup returns CDR1 DFQATT and CDR2 SNEGSKA (reference sequence). This CDR3 spans 13 amino acids. CDR3 sequence: CSARENRAYEQYF.

The chain has TRBV11-3 and TRBJ2-7; TCRdb's D gene call, TRBD2, goes unchecked for lack of DNA. Germline values: CDR1 SGHNT, CDR2 YENEEA. The CDR3 totals 16 residues. The CDR3: CASSPEEGPGDYEQYF.

The V gene is TRBV20-1, the J gene TRBJ2-1. This CDR3 contains 11 residues. Germline V CDR1 and CDR2: DFQATT, SNEGSKA (reference sequence). This CDR3 reads CSARPHNEQFF.